The entry below gives a single TCR beta chain sequence along with its context. Its antigen remains unidentified. No much larger clone exists at a distance of one base, and base qualities are not known. The sample is drawn from a study of T cell repertoires in cytomegalovirus infection (dated by TCRdb to about 2019). Study-wide context: Donor HLA type was relevant to the analysis, as public TCR beta signatures indicated carriage of CMV infection together with the matching HLA type. General study outcomes and caveats: Cumulative frequency of public TCR beta family members discriminated carriers of CMV infection plus the relevant HLA type in this cohort and an independent 352-donor cohort. In the ex vivo response, HLA-C-restricted CMV-specific TCR beta clonotypes were dominant, and in two of eight donors the single most frequent clonotype came from this HLA-C-restricted group.

Sequencing used an Illumina HiSeq 1500. TCRdb applied fastp at Q25 and MiXCR to the public reads, then kept only in-frame beta chains. Each entry is one CDR3 protein sequence, shown with its most common DNA and genes. For this sample there are 150,000 to 180,000 distinct CDR3 sequences; around a quarter appear just once. About 10% of the sample goes to the ten largest clones. The V end gives up 3 bases and the J end 5 bases, leaving 6 bases in the junction not matched to a gene. The CDR3 runs 16 amino acids, cysteine and phenylalanine included. CDR3 DNA only is kept here, 48 bases in frame from base 1. CDR1 and CDR2, looked up from the germline V gene, are SGHAT and FQNNGV.

The sample taken for sequencing was PBMCs. The chain uses TRBV11-2 and TRBJ2-2, with 10 bases aligning to TRBD2. The receptor's source is a human donor in good health (CMV status not recorded). Some clones in this sample may be carry-over from other donors' samples. The CDR3 region: CASSFGLAGVTGELFF. The sequenced DNA is TGTGCCAGCAGCTTCGGTCTAGCGGGAGTAACCGGGGAGCTGTTTTTT.